This TCR beta chain emerged from a study of control samples from healthy donors and cancer patients. The CDR3 has 13 residues. Germline CDR1 and CDR2: SQVTM and ANQGSEA. V lost 4 bases and J lost 7; bases outside the gene matches: 6. Repertoires were generated with immunoSEQ multiplex PCR, while TCRdb's copy carries only in-frame clones and drops some. The sample contains tens of thousands of clones, approximately 86% of which appear only once. This TCR came from a man younger than 40 in good health. V usage is TRBV29-1 and J usage is TRBJ1-5; 8 positions match TRBD1. Input material: blood. Here the CDR3 reads CSVVAGGGQPQHF. The CDR3 coding sequence is TGCAGCGTTGTAGCAGGGGGCGGACAGCCCCAGCATTTT.